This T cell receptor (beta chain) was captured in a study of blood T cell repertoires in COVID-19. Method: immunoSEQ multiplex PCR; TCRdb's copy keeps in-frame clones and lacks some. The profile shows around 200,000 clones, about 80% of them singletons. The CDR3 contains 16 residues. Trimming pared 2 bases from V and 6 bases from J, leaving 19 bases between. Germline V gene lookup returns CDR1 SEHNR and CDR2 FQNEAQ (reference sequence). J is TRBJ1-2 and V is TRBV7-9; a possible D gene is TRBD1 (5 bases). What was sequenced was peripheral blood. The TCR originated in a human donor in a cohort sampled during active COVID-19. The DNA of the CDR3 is TGTGCCAGCAGCTTACGTTCCGGCAACCCGGGGGATGGCTACACCTTC. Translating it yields CASSLRSGNPGDGYTF.